This TCR beta chain was profiled in a study of graft-versus-host responses after intestinal transplantation. Background on the study: Recipients underwent multivisceral, liver-intestinal, or isolated intestinal transplants. Study results and caveats: Across patients carrying graft-donor T cell macrochimerism, allografts held high graft-versus-host to host-versus-graft clonal ratios.

Here immunoSEQ multiplex PCR was the method, and the copy in TCRdb shows in-frame clones only, minus some. The repertoire consists of under 15,000 clones, with approximately 93% occurring once and the leading ten covering approximately 4.7%. V lost 0 bases and J lost 2, with 14 bases in between. The CDR3 contains 16 residues. Germline-derived CDR1 and CDR2 are SGDLS and YYNGEE. Remarks on this clone: Its specificity is unknown.

The material was PBMCs, obtained about 34 months after intestinal transplantation. The sequence derives from a human patient who received an intestinal transplant, so some T cells may come from the graft donor. The gene calls are TRBV9 and TRBJ2-5; perhaps TRBD2 as D (5 bases). DNA for the CDR3: TGTGCCAGCAGCGTAGGTGGCGCGGGTGGGCAAGAGACCCAGTACTTC. Translated, it gives CASSVGGAGGQETQYF. The full variable domain, completed using reference TRBV9 and TRBJ2-5, is DSGVTQTPKHLITATGQRVTLRCSPRSGDLSVYWYQQSLDQGLQFLIQYYNGEERAKGNILERFSAQQFPDLHSELNLSSLELGDSALYFCASSVGGAGGQETQYFGPGTRLLVL.